The T cell receptor beta chain described here comes from a study of T cell changes during pregnancy in multiple sclerosis. V gave up 3 bases and J gave up 1 base; unmatched junction bases: 9. Germline CDR1 is KGHSH and CDR2 is LQKENI. The CDR3 sequence is 17 residues long. Using immunoSEQ multiplex PCR, the repertoire was profiled, and TCRdb retains in-frame clones only, with some absent. In the table there are tens of thousands of clones, nearly 90% of which are singletons. The receptor's source is a female donor with multiple sclerosis, enrolled in a pregnancy study. The chain recombines TRBV18 with TRBJ2-4; 7 bases are shared with TRBD1. The sample consisted of CD4+ T cells from peripheral blood mononuclear cells, taken in the second trimester of pregnancy. The CDR3 DNA is TGTGCCAGCTCACCTAGACAGGGAAATGGGGCCAAAAACATTCAGTACTTC. Translation gives CASSPRQGNGAKNIQYF.